This T cell receptor (beta chain) stems from a study of molecular identifiers for immune sequencing clone quantification. Study context: RNA, taken in replicates from around 18,000 or 91,000 naive CD8 cells, was split five ways, with four sequenced.

In regard to this clonotype: The antigen is unknown.

From germline, CDR1 is MNHEY and CDR2 SVGEGT. Deletions cut 0 bases from V and 7 bases from J, with 7 bases between. CDR3 length equals 13 residues. Previously published methods and listed TCR primers were used for the bulk TCR libraries. In TCRdb, the PCR reads were re-called with MiXCR into one record per CDR3 protein. The table shows approximately 550,000 distinct CDR3 sequences, with roughly 24% occurring only once. Notes on the study in general: Researchers reportedly could pick up spiked Jurkat TCR RNA from one cell mixed into over 900,000 naive cells. Whereas naive cells kept under 1% of molecules in clones above 20 RNA copies, such clones held over 99% in effectors.

Sample: naive CD8+ T cells from blood, with Jurkat cell RNA spiked in. Stated subset: FACS-sorted CD8+CD4-CCR7+CD45RA+ naive T cells. The genes are TRBV6-2 or TRBV6-3 and TRBJ2-1; no firm D call. The TCR sequence derives from a human donor in good health. Some libraries in this study had Jurkat cell RNA spiked in. The CDR3 sequence is CASSYSKLNEQFF. For the CDR3, the DNA is TGTGCCAGCAGTTACTCGAAACTTAATGAGCAGTTCTTC.